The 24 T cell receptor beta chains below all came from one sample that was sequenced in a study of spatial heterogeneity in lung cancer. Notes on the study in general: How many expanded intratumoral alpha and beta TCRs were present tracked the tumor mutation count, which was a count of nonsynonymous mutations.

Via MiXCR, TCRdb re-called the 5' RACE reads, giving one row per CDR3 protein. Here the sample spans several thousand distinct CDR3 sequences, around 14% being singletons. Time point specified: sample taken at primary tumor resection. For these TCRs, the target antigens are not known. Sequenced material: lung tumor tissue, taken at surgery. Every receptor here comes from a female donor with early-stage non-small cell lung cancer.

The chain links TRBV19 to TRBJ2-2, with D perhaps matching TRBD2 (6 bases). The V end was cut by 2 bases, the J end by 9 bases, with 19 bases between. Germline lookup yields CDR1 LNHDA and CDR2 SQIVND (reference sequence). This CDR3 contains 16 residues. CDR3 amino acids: CASSIPAGYSIRELFF. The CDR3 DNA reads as TGTGCCAGTAGTATACCCGCGGGGTACTCCATCCGGGAGCTGTTTTTT.

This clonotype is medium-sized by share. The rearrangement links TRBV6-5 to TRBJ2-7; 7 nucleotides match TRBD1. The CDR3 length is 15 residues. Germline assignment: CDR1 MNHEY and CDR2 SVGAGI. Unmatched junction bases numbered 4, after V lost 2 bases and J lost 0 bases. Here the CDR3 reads CASSYGTESSYEQYF. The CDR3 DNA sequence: TGTGCCAGCAGTTACGGGACAGAAAGCTCCTACGAGCAGTACTTC.

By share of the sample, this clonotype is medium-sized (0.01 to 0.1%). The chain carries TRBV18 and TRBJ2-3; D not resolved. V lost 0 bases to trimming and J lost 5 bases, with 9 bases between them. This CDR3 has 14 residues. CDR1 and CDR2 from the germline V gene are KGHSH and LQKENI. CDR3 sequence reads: CASSPPSTQDTQYF. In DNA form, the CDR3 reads TGTGCCAGCTCACCACCTTCTACCCAAGATACGCAGTATTTT.

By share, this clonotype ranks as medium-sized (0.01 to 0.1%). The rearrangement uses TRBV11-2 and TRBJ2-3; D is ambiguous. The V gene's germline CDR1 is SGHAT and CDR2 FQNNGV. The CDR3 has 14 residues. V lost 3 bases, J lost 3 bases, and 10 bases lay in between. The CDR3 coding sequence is TGTGCCAGCAGCTTTGGCAGCCAGACAGATACGCAGTATTTT. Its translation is CASSFGSQTDTQYF. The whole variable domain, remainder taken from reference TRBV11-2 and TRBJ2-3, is EAGVAQSPRYKIIEKRQSVAFWCNPISGHATLYWYQQILGQGPKLLIQFQNNGVVDDSQLPKDRFSAERLKGVDSTLKIQPAKLEDSAVYLCASSFGSQTDTQYFGPGTRLTVL.

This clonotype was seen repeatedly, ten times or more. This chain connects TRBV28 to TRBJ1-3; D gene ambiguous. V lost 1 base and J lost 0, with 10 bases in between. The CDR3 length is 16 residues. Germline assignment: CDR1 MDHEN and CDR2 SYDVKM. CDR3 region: CASSLLAGGSGNTIYF. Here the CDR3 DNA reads TGTGCCAGCAGTTTATTGGCAGGAGGCTCTGGAAACACCATATATTTT.

The CDR3 coding sequence is TGTGCCAGCAGCTCCTACGGGGGGGAGACCCAGTACTTC. Translated: CASSSYGGETQYF. The chain links TRBV7-9 to TRBJ2-5, with TRBD2 matching 7 bases. The germline gives CDR1 SEHNR, CDR2 FQNEAQ (reference sequence). V lost 4 bases to trimming and J lost 5 bases; unmatched junction nucleotides: 4. CDR3 length equals 13 residues.

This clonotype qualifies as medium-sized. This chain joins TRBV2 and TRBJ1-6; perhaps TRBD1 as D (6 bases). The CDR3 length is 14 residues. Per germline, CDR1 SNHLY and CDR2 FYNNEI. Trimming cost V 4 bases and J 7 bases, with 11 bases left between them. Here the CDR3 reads CASSADSLNSPLHF. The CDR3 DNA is TGTGCCAGCAGTGCGGACAGCTTAAATTCACCCCTCCACTTT.

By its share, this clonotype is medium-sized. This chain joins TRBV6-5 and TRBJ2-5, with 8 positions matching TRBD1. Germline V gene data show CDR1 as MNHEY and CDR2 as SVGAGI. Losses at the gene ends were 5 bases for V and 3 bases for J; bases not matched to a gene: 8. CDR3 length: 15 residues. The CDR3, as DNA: TGTGCCAGCAGTCATCATGGACAGGGCGAAGAGACCCAGTACTTC. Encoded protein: CASSHHGQGEETQYF.

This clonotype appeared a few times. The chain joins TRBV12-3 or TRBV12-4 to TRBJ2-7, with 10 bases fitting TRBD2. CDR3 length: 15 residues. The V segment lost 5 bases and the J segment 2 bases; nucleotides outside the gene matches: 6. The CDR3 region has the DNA TGTGCCAGCAGTGCTAGCGGGGGACGCGCCTACGAGCAGTACTTC. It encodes CASSASGGRAYEQYF.

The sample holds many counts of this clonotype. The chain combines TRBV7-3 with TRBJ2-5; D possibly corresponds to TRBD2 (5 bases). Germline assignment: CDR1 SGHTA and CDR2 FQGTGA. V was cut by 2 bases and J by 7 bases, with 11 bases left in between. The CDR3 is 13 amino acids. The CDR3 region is CASSLETRGTQYF. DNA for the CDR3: TGTGCCAGCAGCTTAGAAACCCGGGGGACCCAGTACTTC.

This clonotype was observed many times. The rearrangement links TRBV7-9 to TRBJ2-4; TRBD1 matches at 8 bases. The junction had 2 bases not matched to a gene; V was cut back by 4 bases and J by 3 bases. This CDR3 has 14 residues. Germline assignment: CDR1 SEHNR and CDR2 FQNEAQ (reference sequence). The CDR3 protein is CASSYDRGKNIQYF. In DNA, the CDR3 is TGTGCCAGCAGCTATGACAGGGGCAAAAACATTCAGTACTTC.

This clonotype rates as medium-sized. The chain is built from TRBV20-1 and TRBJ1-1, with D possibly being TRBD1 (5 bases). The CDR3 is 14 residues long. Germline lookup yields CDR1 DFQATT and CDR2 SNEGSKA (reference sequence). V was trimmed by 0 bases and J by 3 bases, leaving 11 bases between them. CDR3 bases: TGCAGTGCTAGAGACAGGGTAATATACACTGAAGCTTTCTTT. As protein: CSARDRVIYTEAFF.

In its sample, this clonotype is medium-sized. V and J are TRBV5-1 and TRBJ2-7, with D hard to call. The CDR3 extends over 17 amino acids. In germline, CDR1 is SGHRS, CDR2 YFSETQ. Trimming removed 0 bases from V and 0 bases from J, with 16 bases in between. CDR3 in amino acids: CASSLGASAKSSYEQYF. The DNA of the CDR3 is TGCGCCAGCAGCTTGGGGGCTTCTGCCAAATCCTCCTACGAGCAGTACTTC.

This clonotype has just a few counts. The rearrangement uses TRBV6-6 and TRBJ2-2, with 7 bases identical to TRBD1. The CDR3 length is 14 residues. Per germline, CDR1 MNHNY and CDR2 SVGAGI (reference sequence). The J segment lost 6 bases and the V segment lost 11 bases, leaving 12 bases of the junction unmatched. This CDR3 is CAARQGRVAGELFF. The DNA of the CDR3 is TGTGCCGCCAGACAGGGAAGAGTAGCCGGGGAGCTGTTTTTT.

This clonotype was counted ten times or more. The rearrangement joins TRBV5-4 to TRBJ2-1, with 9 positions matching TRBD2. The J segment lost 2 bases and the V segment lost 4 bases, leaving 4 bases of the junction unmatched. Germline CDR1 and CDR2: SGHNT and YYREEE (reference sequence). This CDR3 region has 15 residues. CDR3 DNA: TGTGCCAGCAGCCGCGGCGGGGGGGCCTACAATGAGCAGTTCTTC. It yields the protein CASSRGGGAYNEQFF.

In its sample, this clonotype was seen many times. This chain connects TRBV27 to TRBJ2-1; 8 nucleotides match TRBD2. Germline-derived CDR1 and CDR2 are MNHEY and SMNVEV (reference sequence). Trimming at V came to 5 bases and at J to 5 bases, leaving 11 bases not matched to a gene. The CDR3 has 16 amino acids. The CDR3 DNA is TGTGCCAGCAGTGACCGGCCTAGCGGGTCAAACAATGAGCAGTTCTTC. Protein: CASSDRPSGSNNEQFF.

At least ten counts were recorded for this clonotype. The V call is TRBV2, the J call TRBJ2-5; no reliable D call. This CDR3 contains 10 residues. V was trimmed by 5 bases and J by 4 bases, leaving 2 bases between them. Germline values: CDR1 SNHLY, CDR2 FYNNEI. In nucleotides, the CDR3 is TGTGCCAGCAGTATAGAGACCCAGTACTTC. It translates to CASSIETQYF.

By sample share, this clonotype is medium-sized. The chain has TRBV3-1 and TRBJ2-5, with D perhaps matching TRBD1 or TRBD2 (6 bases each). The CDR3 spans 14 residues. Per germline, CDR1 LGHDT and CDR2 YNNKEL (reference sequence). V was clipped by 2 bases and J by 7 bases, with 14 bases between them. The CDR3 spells CASSQRSEGGTQYF. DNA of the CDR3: TGTGCCAGCAGCCAACGTTCAGAGGGGGGGACCCAGTACTTC.

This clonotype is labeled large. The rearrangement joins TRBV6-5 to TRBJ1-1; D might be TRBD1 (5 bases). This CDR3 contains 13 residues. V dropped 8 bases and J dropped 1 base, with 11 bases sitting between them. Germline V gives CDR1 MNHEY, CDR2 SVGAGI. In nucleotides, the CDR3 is TGTGCCAGCCGGGGGGGGTCGAACACTGAAGCTTTCTTT. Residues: CASRGGSNTEAFF.

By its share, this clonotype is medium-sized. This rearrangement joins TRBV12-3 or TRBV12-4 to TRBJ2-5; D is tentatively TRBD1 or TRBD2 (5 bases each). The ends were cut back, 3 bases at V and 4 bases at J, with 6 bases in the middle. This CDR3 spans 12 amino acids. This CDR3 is CASSLRGETQYF. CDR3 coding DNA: TGTGCCAGCAGTTTGAGGGGAGAGACCCAGTACTTC.

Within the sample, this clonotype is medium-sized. Here the CDR3 reads CASSPVEGVGGANVLTF. The CDR3, as DNA: TGTGCCAGCAGCCCCGTAGAGGGGGTAGGCGGGGCCAACGTCCTGACTTTC. This rearrangement joins TRBV11-2 to TRBJ2-6; a possible D gene is TRBD1 (6 bases). Germline V lookup: CDR1 SGHAT, CDR2 FQNNGV. V lost 5 bases and J 4 bases, leaving 18 bases between the germline ends. The CDR3 is made up of 17 amino acids.

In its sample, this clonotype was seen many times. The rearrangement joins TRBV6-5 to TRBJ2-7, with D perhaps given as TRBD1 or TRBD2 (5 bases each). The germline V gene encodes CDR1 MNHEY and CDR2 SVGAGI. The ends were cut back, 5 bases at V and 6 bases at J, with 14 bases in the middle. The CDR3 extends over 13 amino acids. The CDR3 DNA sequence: TGTGCCAGCAGTCCCAAGGGTGGGGGCGAGCAGTACTTC. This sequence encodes CASSPKGGGEQYF.

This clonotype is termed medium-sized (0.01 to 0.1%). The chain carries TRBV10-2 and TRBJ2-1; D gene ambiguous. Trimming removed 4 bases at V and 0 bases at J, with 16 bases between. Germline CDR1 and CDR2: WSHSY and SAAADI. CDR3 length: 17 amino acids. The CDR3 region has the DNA TGCGCCAGCAGTGGGGGAAGAGGCCAAAGCTCCTACAATGAGCAGTTCTTC. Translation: CASSGGRGQSSYNEQFF.

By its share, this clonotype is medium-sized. CDR3 sequence reads: CASSFSGFEKLFF. The CDR3 DNA sequence: TGTGCCAGCAGTTTCAGTGGTTTTGAAAAACTGTTTTTT. This chain joins TRBV12-3 or TRBV12-4 and TRBJ1-4; D is undetermined. Trimming stripped 3 bases from V and 7 bases from J, with 9 bases between. CDR3 length: 13 residues.